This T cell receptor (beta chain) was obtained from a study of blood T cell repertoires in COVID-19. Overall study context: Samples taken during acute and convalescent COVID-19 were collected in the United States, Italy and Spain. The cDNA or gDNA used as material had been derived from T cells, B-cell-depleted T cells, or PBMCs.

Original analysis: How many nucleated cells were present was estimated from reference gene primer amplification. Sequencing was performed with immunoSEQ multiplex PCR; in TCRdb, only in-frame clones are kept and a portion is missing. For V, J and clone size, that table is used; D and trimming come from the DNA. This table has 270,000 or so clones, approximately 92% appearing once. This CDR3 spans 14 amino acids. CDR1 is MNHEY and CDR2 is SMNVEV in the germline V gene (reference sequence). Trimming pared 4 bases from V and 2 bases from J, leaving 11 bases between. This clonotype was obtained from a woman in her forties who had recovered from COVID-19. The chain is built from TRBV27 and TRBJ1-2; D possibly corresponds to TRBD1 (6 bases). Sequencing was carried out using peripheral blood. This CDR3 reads CASSSNRENYGYTF. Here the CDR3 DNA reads TGTGCCAGCAGTTCCAACAGGGAGAACTATGGCTACACCTTC.